Listed here is a single T cell receptor (beta chain). The antigen is not known. Unique molecular identifiers were present on the cDNA, and a universal primer site came from template switching. A single record per CDR3 protein comes from TCRdb applying MiXCR to the 5' RACE reads. The table includes about 240,000 distinct CDR3 sequences, approximately 10% detected once. CDR3 length: 17 amino acids. The J segment lost 4 bases and the V segment lost 4 bases, leaving 11 bases of the junction unmatched. This specimen comes from a study of identical twins. Findings and caveats of the study: The conclusions drew on cross-sectional statistical analysis instead of tracking the same donors. Surplus twin overlap in beta out-of-frame sequences was less pronounced.

The receptor comes from a man over 45 in good health. This chain connects TRBV12-3 or TRBV12-4 to TRBJ2-5, with 11 bases aligning to TRBD2. The sequencing sample was made of memory T cells sorted from blood. This CDR3 reads CASSSNFVAGGSETQYF. The CDR3 region has the DNA TGTGCCAGCAGTTCCAACTTCGTAGCGGGGGGGTCAGAGACCCAGTACTTC.